These 5 T cell receptor beta chains were all obtained from the same sample, sequenced in a study of blood T cell repertoires in COVID-19. The protocol was immunoSEQ multiplex PCR, while the TCRdb copy is restricted to in-frame clones and leaves out a portion. The sample carries approximately 37,000 clones, about 88% recorded once. Sequencing was carried out using peripheral blood. The receptor set was obtained from a man aged 45 to 65 in a cohort sampled during active COVID-19.

This sequence joins TRBV24-1 and TRBJ2-7; D might be TRBD1 (5 bases). The V end was cut by 7 bases, the J end by 3 bases, with 6 bases between. The CDR3 has 11 residues. Germline V gene sequence: CDR1 KGHDR, CDR2 SFDVKD. CDR3 in amino acids: CATSDSYEQYF. CDR3 coding DNA: TGTGCCACCAGCGACAGCTACGAGCAGTACTTC.

This chain links TRBV5-1 with TRBJ2-1, with TRBD2 as a possible D gene (7 bases). The CDR3 sequence is 15 residues long. The ends were cut back, 4 bases at V and 5 bases at J, with 16 bases in the middle. Germline V CDR1 and CDR2: SGHRS, YFSETQ. CDR3 coding DNA: TGCGCCAGCAGCGTCGGGGGGCCGCCTAACAATGAGCAGTTCTTC. Residues: CASSVGGPPNNEQFF.

This clone has just one count. The V gene is TRBV24-1, the J gene TRBJ2-3, with a tentative D call TRBD1 (5 bases). The V gene lost 9 bases and the J gene lost 0 bases, with 18 bases spanning the gap. CDR1 and CDR2 from the germline V gene are KGHDR and SFDVKD. The CDR3 spans 16 residues. CDR3 sequence: CATSKDQGGSTDTQYF. In DNA form, the CDR3 reads TGTGCCACCTCGAAAGACCAGGGTGGAAGCACAGATACGCAGTATTTT.

A single count supports this clone. V gene TRBV5-1 combines with J gene TRBJ2-7; TRBD1 agrees at 8 bases. V shed 2 bases and J 5 bases; nucleotides not matched to a gene: 6. Germline CDR1 is SGHRS and CDR2 is YFSETQ. The CDR3 length is 14 residues. As DNA, the CDR3 is TGCGCCAGCAGCTTCGGACAGGGAGGCGACGAGCAGTACTTC. Translation: CASSFGQGGDEQYF.

The chain recombines TRBV9 with TRBJ1-4, with D hard to call. The CDR3 runs 17 residues. In germline, CDR1 is SGDLS, CDR2 YYNGEE. With 8 bases removed from V and 2 bases from J, the gap between germline ends came to 22 bases. The CDR3 bases are TGTGCCAGGTTAGTCGGAGAAAAGGGAGGGACTAATGAAAAACTGTTTTTT. Residues: CARLVGEKGGTNEKLFF.